Following are 12 T cell receptor beta chains from one sample sequenced in a study of T cell repertoires in aging, cancer and after chemotherapy. TRB rearrangements spanning V, D and J were amplified using mixed TRB-A/B primers. One entry per CDR3 protein, called by TCRdb with MiXCR from the multiplex PCR reads. The table includes about 12,000 distinct CDR3 sequences, roughly 29% detected once. The template was genomic DNA from peripheral blood, not RNA. Sequenced sample: blood. The receptors come from a human donor in good health. The donor label of this sample is uncertain.

The genes are TRBV12-3 or TRBV12-4 and TRBJ1-1; D not resolved. This CDR3 is 12 amino acids long. V shed 7 bases and J shed 8 bases, with 14 bases lying between them. CDR3 sequence: CASIYAGVEAFF. CDR3 DNA sequence: TGTGCCAGCATCTATGCTGGGGTCGAAGCTTTCTTT.

By sample share, this clonotype is medium-sized (0.01 to 0.1%). The V gene is TRBV30, the J gene TRBJ2-7; 9 positions match TRBD1. The CDR3 extends over 13 amino acids. Germline values: CDR1 GTSNPN, CDR2 SVGIG (reference sequence). V lost 5 bases, J lost 7 bases, and 9 bases stayed unmatched. The CDR3 DNA reads TGTGCCTGGGACAGGGGGTTGCTAGGGGAGCAGTACTTC. Its translation is CAWDRGLLGEQYF.

The V and J genes are TRBV12-3 or TRBV12-4 and TRBJ2-4; perhaps TRBD2 as D (5 bases). This CDR3 is built from 14 residues. The V end was cut by 3 bases, the J end by 5 bases, with 11 bases between. The chain's CDR3 is CASSFLGSENIQYF. CDR3 DNA: TGTGCCAGCAGTTTTCTTGGTAGCGAAAACATTCAGTACTTC.

V is TRBV15 and J is TRBJ2-7, with D perhaps matching TRBD2 (6 bases). The germline V gene encodes CDR1 LNHNV and CDR2 YYDKDF (reference sequence). Trimming removed 1 base at V and 3 bases at J, with 13 bases between. This CDR3 is 15 amino acids long. The CDR3 is CATSRVGGVIYEQYF. For the CDR3, the DNA is TGTGCCACCAGCAGAGTCGGGGGAGTCATCTACGAGCAGTACTTC. Filled out from reference TRBV15 and TRBJ2-7, the complete variable domain reads DAMVIQNPRYQVTQFGKPVTLSCSQTLNHNVMYWYQQKSSQAPKLLFHYYDKDFNNEADTPDNFQSRRPNTSFCFLDIRSPGLGDTAMYLCATSRVGGVIYEQYFGPGTRLTVT.

This chain links TRBV20-1 with TRBJ1-2; 8 nucleotides match TRBD1. Germline V gives CDR1 DFQATT, CDR2 SNEGSKA (reference sequence). Unmatched junction bases numbered 12, after V lost 5 bases and J lost 4 bases. This CDR3 is 15 amino acids long. As DNA, the CDR3 is TGCAGTGCTGTCCCACCGGGACAGGTGGCCTATGGCTACACCTTC. Its protein product is CSAVPPGQVAYGYTF.

This chain uses TRBV6-1 with TRBJ2-3, with D tentatively TRBD1 (6 bases). Per the germline V gene, CDR1 is MNHNS and CDR2 is SASEGT. V lost 2 bases, J lost 5 bases, and 17 bases lay in between. The CDR3 has 16 residues. Here the CDR3 reads CASSESRGGSEDTQYF. In DNA form, the CDR3 reads TGTGCCAGCAGTGAAAGCCGTGGGGGCAGCGAAGATACGCAGTATTTT.

The V and J genes are TRBV28 and TRBJ2-6; D might be TRBD1 or TRBD2, each matching 5 bases. Trimming removed 10 bases at V and 0 bases at J, with 16 bases between. The length of the CDR3 is 16 residues. Germline-derived CDR1 and CDR2 are MDHEN and SYDVKM. CDR3 in DNA: TGTGCCACCCTCCGGGACGACGGCTCTGGGGCCAACGTCCTGACTTTC. Its protein product is CATLRDDGSGANVLTF.

This clonotype is medium-sized (0.01 to 0.1%) in the sample. The chain is built from TRBV29-1 and TRBJ1-5; D gene unclear. Germline CDR1 SQVTM, CDR2 ANQGSEA. V was trimmed by 4 bases and J by 2 bases, leaving 15 bases between them. This CDR3 is 15 amino acids long. Here the CDR3 reads CSVGDGLLGNQPQHF. The CDR3 nucleotides are TGCAGCGTTGGAGACGGATTGCTTGGCAATCAGCCCCAGCATTTT.

The J gene is TRBJ1-2, the V gene TRBV6-1, with TRBD1 identical over 7 bases. CDR3 length: 14 amino acids. Germline V gene lookup returns CDR1 MNHNS and CDR2 SASEGT. Germline trimming cut 6 bases from V and 7 bases from J; bases unmatched to any gene: 11. The CDR3 loop reads CASSQDRQGGGYTF. CDR3 nucleotides: TGTGCCAGCAGCCAAGATCGGCAGGGGGGTGGCTACACCTTC.

The genes are TRBV6-2 or TRBV6-3 and TRBJ2-2, with D possibly matching TRBD1 (6 bases). The CDR3 has 14 residues. V was cut by 6 bases and J by 10 bases, with 18 bases left in between. The germline V gene encodes CDR1 MNHEY and CDR2 SVGEGT. CDR3 sequence (DNA): TGTGCCAGCAGGACAGGCCCCGGGGTCGCGGAGCTGTTTTTT. Residues: CASRTGPGVAELFF.

The chain links TRBV7-4 to TRBJ1-4, with D unresolved. V was clipped by 3 bases and J by 3 bases, with 5 bases between them. The CDR3 has 13 residues. CDR1 is SGHVT and CDR2 is SQSDAQ in the germline V gene. The CDR3 DNA is TGTGCCAGCAGCTTCCCCTCTAATGAAAAACTGTTTTTT. Encoded protein: CASSFPSNEKLFF. The variable domain in full, with the rest retrieved from reference TRBV7-4 and TRBJ1-4, is GAGVSQSPRYKVAKRGRDVALRCDSISGHVTLYWYRQTLGQGSEVLTYSQSDAQRDKSGRPSGRFSAERPERSVSTLKIQRTEQGDSAVYLCASSFPSNEKLFFGSGTQLSVL.

This chain uses TRBV5-4 with TRBJ2-5, with D possibly being TRBD1 (6 bases). CDR3 length: 13 amino acids. V was shortened by 3 bases and J by 0 bases, with 6 bases between the two germline ends. Per the germline V gene, CDR1 is SGHNT and CDR2 is YYREEE (reference sequence). CDR3: CASSWDNQETQYF. The DNA of the CDR3 is TGTGCCAGCAGCTGGGACAACCAAGAGACCCAGTACTTC. Filled out from reference TRBV5-4 and TRBJ2-5, the complete variable domain reads ETGVTQSPTHLIKTRGQQVTLRCSSQSGHNTVSWYQQALGQGPQFIFQYYREEENGRGNFPPRFSGLQFPNYSSELNVNALELDDSALYLCASSWDNQETQYFGPGTRLLVL.